Below, one T cell receptor beta chain is given with its context. This sample is drawn from a study of T-cell memory formation after mild COVID-19. CDR3 size: 15 residues. Deletions cut 0 bases from V and 3 bases from J, with 12 bases between. Germline V lookup: CDR1 SGHAT, CDR2 FQNNGV. Constant-segment primers were used for 5'RACE, and the resulting TCR alpha and TCR beta cDNA libraries carried sample barcodes and UMIs. A single record per CDR3 protein comes from TCRdb applying MiXCR to the 5' RACE reads. In the table there are hundreds of thousands of distinct CDR3 sequences, approximately 15% of which are singletons.

This receptor was obtained from a man in his late teens or twenties who had mild COVID-19 (a few samples of this study predate the infection). Cell type and time point are not known. The chain carries TRBV11-2 and TRBJ2-7; D remains unclear. The source material was PBMCs or a T cell subset sorted from them (not recorded which). Written as DNA, the CDR3 is TGTGCCAGCAGCTTAGATCGGCCGGTGAACTACGAGCAGTACTTC. This sequence encodes CASSLDRPVNYEQYF.